This T cell receptor (beta chain) is drawn from a study of tumor-infiltrating lymphocytes in primary liver carcinoma. From 400 to 500 ng total RNA, TCR beta cDNA was generated with a primer in the constant region. Libraries covering TCR beta were generated through three nested multiplex PCR rounds (using a slightly modified ARM-PCR). In TCRdb, the multiplex PCR reads were re-called with MiXCR into one record per CDR3 protein. The sample contains approximately 340,000 distinct CDR3 sequences, around 60% of which appear only once. Researchers drew blood RNA from unsorted whole blood and extracted germline DNA as well. As concerns this clonotype: This could be a read error, since a much larger clone is one nucleotide away.

The receptor's source is a man aged 35 to 55 with primary liver carcinoma and hepatitis B virus infection. The sequenced sample consisted of peripheral blood.

CDR3 DNA: TGCGCCAGCAGCTTGGGTCTGTTCCACAATGAGCAGTTCTTC. This encodes CASSLGLFHNEQFF. This chain links TRBV5-1 with TRBJ2-1; no firm D call. The CDR3 is made up of 14 amino acids. CDR1 and CDR2 from the germline V gene are SGHRS and YFSETQ. Trimming left V 0 bases short and J 5 bases short, with 9 bases between.